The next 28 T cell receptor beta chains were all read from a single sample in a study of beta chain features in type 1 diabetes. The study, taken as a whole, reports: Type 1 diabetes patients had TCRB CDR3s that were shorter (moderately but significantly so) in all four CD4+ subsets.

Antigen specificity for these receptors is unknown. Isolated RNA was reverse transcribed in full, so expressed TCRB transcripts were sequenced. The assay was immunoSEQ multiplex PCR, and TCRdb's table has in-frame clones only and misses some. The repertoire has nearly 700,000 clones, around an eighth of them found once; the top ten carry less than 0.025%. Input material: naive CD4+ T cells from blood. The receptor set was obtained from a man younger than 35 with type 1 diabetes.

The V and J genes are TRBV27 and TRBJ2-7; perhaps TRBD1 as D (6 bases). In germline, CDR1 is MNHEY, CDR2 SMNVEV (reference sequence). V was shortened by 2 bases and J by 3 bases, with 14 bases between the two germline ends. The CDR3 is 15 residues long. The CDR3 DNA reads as TGTGCCAGCAGTTTAAGGGCAGGGGCGAGCTACGAGCAGTACTTC. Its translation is CASSLRAGASYEQYF.

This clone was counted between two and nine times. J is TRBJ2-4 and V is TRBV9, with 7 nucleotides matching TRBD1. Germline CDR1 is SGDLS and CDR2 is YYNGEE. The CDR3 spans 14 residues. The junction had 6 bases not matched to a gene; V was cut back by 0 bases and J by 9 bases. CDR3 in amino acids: CASSVAVSGGIQYF. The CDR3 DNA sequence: TGTGCCAGCAGCGTAGCTGTCTCAGGGGGCATTCAGTACTTC.

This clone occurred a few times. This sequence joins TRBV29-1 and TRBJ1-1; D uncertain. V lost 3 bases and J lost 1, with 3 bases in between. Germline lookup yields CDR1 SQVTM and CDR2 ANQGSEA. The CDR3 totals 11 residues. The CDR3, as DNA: TGCAGCGTTGAGGAGAACACTGAAGCTTTCTTT. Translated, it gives CSVEENTEAFF.

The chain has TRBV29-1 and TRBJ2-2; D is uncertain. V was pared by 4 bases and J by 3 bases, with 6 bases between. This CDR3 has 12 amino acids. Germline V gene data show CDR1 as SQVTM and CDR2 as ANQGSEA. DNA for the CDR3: TGCAGCGTTGCGCCCGACACCGGGGAGCTGTTTTTT. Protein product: CSVAPDTGELFF.

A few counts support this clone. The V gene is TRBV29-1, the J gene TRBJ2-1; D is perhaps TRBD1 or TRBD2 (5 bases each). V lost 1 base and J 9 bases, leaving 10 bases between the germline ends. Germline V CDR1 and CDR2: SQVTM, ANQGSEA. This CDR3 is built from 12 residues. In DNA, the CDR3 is TGCAGCGTTGAAGCCCGAGGGGTTGAGCAGTTCTTC. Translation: CSVEARGVEQFF.

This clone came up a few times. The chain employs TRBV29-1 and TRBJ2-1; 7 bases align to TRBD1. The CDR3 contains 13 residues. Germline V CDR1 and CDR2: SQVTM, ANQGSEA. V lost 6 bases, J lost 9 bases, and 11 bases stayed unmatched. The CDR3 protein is CSVQGVLIGEQFF. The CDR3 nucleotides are TGCAGCGTGCAGGGGGTACTTATTGGTGAGCAGTTCTTC.

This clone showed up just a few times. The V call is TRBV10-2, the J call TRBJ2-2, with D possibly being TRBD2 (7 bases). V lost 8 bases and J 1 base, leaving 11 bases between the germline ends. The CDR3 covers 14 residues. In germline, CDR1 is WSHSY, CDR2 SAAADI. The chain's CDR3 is CASGGAGNTGELFF. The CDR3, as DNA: TGCGCCAGCGGGGGGGCAGGGAACACCGGGGAGCTGTTTTTT.

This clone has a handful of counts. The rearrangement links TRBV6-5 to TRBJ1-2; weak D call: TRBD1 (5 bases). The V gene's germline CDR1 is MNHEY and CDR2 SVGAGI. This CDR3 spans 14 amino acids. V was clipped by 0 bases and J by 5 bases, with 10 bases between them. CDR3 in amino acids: CASSYSGEAYGYTF. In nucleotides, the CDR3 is TGTGCCAGCAGTTACTCAGGGGAGGCTTATGGCTACACCTTC.

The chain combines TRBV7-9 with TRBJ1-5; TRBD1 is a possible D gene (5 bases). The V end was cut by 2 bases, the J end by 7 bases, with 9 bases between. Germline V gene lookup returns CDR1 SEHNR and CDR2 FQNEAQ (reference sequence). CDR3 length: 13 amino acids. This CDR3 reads CASSLPQGQPQHF. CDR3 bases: TGTGCCAGCAGCTTACCCCAGGGACAGCCCCAGCATTTT.

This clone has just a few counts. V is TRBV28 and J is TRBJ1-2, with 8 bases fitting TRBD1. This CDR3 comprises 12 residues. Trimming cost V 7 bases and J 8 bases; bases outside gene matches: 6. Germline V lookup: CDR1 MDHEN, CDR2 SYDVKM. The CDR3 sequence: CASNLGTGGYTF. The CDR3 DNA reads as TGTGCCAGCAACTTGGGGACAGGCGGCTACACCTTC.

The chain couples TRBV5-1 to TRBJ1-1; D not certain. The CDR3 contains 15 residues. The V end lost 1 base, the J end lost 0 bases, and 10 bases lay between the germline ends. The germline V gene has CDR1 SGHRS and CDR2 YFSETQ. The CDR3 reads CASSLSGSMNTEAFF. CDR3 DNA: TGCGCCAGCAGCTTGTCGGGCAGTATGAACACTGAAGCTTTCTTT.

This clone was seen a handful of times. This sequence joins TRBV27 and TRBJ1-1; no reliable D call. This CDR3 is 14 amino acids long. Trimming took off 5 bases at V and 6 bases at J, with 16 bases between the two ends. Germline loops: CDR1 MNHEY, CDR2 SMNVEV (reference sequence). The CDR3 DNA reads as TGTGCCAGCAGTCCCCTCGTGAGCAGCCCTGAAGCTTTCTTT. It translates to CASSPLVSSPEAFF.

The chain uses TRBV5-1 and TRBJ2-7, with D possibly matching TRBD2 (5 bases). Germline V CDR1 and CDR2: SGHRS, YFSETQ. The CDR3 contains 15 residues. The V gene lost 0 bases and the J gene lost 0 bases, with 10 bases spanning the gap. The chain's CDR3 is CASSLVRTPSYEQYF. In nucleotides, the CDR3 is TGCGCCAGCAGCTTGGTTAGGACTCCCTCCTACGAGCAGTACTTC.

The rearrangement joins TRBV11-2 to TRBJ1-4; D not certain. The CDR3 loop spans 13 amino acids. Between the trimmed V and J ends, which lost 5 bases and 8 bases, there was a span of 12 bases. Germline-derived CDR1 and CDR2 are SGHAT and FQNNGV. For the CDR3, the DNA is TGTGCCAGCAGCCGAGTGCTTGAAGAAAAACTGTTTTTT. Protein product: CASSRVLEEKLFF.

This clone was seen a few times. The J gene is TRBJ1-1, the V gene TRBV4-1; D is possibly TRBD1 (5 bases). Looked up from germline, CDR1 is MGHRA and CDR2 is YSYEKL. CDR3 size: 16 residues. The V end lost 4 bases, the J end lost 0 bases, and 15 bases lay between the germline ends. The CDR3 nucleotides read TGCGCCAGCAGCCTCCCGAAGGGGATTATGAACACTGAAGCTTTCTTT. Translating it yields CASSLPKGIMNTEAFF.

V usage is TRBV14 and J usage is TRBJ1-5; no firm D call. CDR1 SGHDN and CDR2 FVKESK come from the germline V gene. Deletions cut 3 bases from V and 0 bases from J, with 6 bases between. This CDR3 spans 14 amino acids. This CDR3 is CASSQIDSNQPQHF. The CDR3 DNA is TGTGCCAGCAGCCAGATTGATAGCAATCAGCCCCAGCATTTT. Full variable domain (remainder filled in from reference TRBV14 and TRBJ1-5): EAGVTQFPSHSVIEKGQTVTLRCDPISGHDNLYWYRRVMGKEIKFLLHFVKESKQDESGMPNNRFLAERTGGTYSTLKVQPAELEDSGVYFCASSQIDSNQPQHFGDGTRLSIL.

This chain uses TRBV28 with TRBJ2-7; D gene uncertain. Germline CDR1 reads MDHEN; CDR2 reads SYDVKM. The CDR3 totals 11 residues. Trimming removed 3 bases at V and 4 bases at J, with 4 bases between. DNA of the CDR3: TGTGCCAGCAGTTTCCAGTACGAGCAGTACTTC. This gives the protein CASSFQYEQYF. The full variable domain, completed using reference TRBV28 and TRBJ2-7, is DVKVTQSSRYLVKRTGEKVFLECVQDMDHENMFWYRQDPGLGLRLIYFSYDVKMKEKGDIPEGYSVSREKKERFSLILESASTNQTSMYLCASSFQYEQYFGPGTRLTVT.

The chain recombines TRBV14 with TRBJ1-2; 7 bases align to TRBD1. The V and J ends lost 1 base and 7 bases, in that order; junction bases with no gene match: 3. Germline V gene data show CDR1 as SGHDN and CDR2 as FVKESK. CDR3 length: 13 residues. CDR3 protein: CASSQVSGGGYTF. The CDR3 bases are TGTGCCAGCAGCCAAGTGTCAGGGGGTGGCTACACCTTC.

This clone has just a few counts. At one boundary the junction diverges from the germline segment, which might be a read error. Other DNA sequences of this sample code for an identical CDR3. CDR3 sequence (DNA): TGCAGTGCCAGAGGGGAGACCCAGTACTTC. Translation: CSARGETQYF. The J gene is TRBJ2-5, the V gene TRBV20-1, with D tentatively TRBD2 (5 bases). The germline gives CDR1 DFQATT, CDR2 SNEGSKA (reference sequence). This CDR3 comprises 10 residues.

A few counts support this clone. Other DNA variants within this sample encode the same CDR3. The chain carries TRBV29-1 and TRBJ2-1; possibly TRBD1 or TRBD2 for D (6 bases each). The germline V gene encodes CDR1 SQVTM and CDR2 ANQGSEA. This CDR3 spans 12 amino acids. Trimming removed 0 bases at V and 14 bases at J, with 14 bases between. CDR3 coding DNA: TGCAGCGTTGAAGATCGGGGGCTGGGCGAGTTCTTC. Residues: CSVEDRGLGEFF.

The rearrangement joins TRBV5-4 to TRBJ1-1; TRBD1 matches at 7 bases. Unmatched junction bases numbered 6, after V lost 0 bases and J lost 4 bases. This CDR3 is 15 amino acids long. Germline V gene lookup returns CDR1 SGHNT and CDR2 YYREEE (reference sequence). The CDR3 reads CASSLADRSPTEAFF. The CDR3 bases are TGTGCCAGCAGCTTGGCGGACAGGTCTCCCACTGAAGCTTTCTTT. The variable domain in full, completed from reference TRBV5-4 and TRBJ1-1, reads ETGVTQSPTHLIKTRGQQVTLRCSSQSGHNTVSWYQQALGQGPQFIFQYYREEENGRGNFPPRFSGLQFPNYSSELNVNALELDDSALYLCASSLADRSPTEAFFGQGTRLTVV.

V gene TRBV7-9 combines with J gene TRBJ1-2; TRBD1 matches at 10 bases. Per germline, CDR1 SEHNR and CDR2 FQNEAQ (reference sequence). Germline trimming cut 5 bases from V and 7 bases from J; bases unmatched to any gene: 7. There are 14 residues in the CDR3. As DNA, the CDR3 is TGTGCCAGCAGCCCCCGACAGGGGGCTGGTGGCTACACCTTC. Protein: CASSPRQGAGGYTF.

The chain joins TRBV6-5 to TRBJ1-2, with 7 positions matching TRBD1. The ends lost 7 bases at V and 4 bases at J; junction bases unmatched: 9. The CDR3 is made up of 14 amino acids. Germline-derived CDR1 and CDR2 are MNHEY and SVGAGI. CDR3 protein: CASISGQPTYGYTF. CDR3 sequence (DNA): TGTGCCAGCATATCGGGACAGCCGACCTATGGCTACACCTTC.

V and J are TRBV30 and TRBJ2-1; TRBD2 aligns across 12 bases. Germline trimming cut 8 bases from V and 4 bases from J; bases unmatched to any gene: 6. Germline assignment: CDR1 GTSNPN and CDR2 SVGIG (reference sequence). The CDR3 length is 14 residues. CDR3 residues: CALPTSGGYNEQFF. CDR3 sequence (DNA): TGTGCCCTCCCGACTAGCGGGGGATACAATGAGCAGTTCTTC.

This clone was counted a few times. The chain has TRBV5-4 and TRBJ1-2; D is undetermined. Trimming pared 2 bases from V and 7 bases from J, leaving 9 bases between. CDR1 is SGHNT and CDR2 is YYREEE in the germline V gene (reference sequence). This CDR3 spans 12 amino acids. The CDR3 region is CASSFAFSGYTF. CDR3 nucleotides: TGTGCCAGCAGCTTTGCGTTTAGTGGCTACACCTTC.

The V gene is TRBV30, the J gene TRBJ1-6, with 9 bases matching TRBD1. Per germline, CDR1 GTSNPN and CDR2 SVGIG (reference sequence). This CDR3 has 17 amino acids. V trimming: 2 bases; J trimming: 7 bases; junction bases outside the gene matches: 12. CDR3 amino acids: CAWSRDRGAEGNSPLHF. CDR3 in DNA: TGTGCCTGGAGTAGAGACAGGGGGGCAGAGGGGAATTCACCCCTCCACTTT.

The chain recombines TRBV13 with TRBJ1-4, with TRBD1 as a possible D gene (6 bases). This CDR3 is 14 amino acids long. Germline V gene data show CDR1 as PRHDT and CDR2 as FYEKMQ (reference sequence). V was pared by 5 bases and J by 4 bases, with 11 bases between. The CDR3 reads CASSDRSSNEKLFF. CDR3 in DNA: TGTGCCAGCAGCGACAGGTCGAGTAATGAAAAACTGTTTTTT.

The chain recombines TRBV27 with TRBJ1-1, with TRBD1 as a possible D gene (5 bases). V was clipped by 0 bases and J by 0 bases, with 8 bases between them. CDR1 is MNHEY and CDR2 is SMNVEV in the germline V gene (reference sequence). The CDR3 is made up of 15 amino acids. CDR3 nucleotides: TGTGCCAGCAGTTTATCGTTAGGGGTGAACACTGAAGCTTTCTTT. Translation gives CASSLSLGVNTEAFF.